Given below is one T cell receptor (beta chain) in context. The antigen remains undetermined. This sample is drawn from a study of blood T cells in healthy people across ages. Whole-study findings and limits: A strong correlation between TCR beta diversity and naive T cell percentage was seen.

Combining a sample-barcoded 5' primer with a J-beta primer mix, a second PCR ran for roughly 6 to 12 cycles. Every cDNA molecule bore a tag from a template-switch adaptor containing 12 random nucleotides. Via MiXCR, TCRdb re-called the 5' RACE reads, giving one row per CDR3 protein. Of some 900,000 distinct CDR3 sequences in the sample, around 48% were seen once. The CDR3 consists of 14 residues. V lost 0 bases and J lost 7, with 12 bases in between. The germline V gene has CDR1 LGHDT and CDR2 YNNKEL (reference sequence). The chain employs TRBV3-1 and TRBJ1-2, with TRBD1 as a possible D gene (6 bases). The clonotype was recovered from a man aged 30-40 years in good health. The sequenced material came from blood. The CDR3 bases are TGTGCCAGCAGCCAAGATGGGCTGACAGGTGGCTACACCTTC. Translated: CASSQDGLTGGYTF. The entire variable domain, with the rest obtained from reference TRBV3-1 and TRBJ1-2, is as follows: DTAVSQTPKYLVTQMGNDKSIKCEQNLGHDTMYWYKQDSKKFLKIMFSYNNKELIINETVPNRFSPKSPDKAHLNLHINSLELGDSAVYFCASSQDGLTGGYTFGSGTRLTVV.